The rows below give T cell receptor beta chains drawn from one sample of a study of blood T cell repertoires in COVID-19. TCRdb's copy holds only in-frame clones and misses some; the assay was immunoSEQ multiplex PCR. The table includes 55,000 to 60,000 clones, about 75% detected once. Sequences were obtained from peripheral blood. The receptor set was obtained from a man between 45 and 60 years old with active or convalescent COVID-19. Both conserved end residues are part of each CDR3. D genes are given only for firm matches. Clone size is given for some rows only: seen once, a few or many times, or a class if the clone is expanded.

abundance: NA
v_gene: TRBV11-1
j_gene: TRBJ2-5
d_gene: NA
CDR3nt: TGTGCCAGCAGACGGGACTCCCAAGAGACCCAGTACTTC
CDR3aa: CASRRDSQETQYF

abundance: once
v_gene: TRBV2
j_gene: TRBJ2-7
d_gene: TRBD1
CDR3nt: TGTGCCGGAAGGGACAGGGGGCGCTACGAGCAGTACTTC
CDR3aa: CAGRDRGRYEQYF

abundance: NA
v_gene: TRBV6-2/TRBV6-3
j_gene: TRBJ1-5
d_gene: NA
CDR3nt: TGTGCCAGCAGTGACCCGGCTGGGCTCCCAAGCAATCAGCCCCAGCATTTT
CDR3aa: CASSDPAGLPSNQPQHF

abundance: few
v_gene: TRBV5-6
j_gene: TRBJ1-4
d_gene: NA
CDR3nt: TGTGCCAGCAGCTTGTTATCGGGTTCGCATGAAAAACTGTTTTTT
CDR3aa: CASSLLSGSHEKLFF

abundance: once
v_gene: TRBV3-1/TRBV3-2
j_gene: TRBJ2-7
d_gene: NA
CDR3nt: TGTGCCAGCAGCCAAGAGATGGCGGGGGCAAGTGAGCAGTACTTC
CDR3aa: CASSQEMAGASEQYF

abundance: NA
v_gene: TRBV30
j_gene: TRBJ2-5
d_gene: NA
CDR3nt: TGTGCCTGGAGTGTAGCCTTAGAGACCCAGTACTTC
CDR3aa: CAWSVALETQYF

abundance: few
v_gene: TRBV7-2
j_gene: TRBJ2-5
d_gene: NA
CDR3nt: TGTGCCAGCAGCCGCAGATCTCCGCAAGAGACCCAGTACTTC
CDR3aa: CASSRRSPQETQYF

abundance: NA
v_gene: TRBV5-6
j_gene: TRBJ2-7
d_gene: TRBD1
CDR3nt: TGTGCCAGCAGCCGTTTGGACAGGGAAGTCTACGAGCAGTACTTC
CDR3aa: CASSRLDREVYEQYF

abundance: few
v_gene: TRBV9
j_gene: TRBJ2-7
d_gene: NA
CDR3nt: TGTGCCAGCACCCGTGGGGCAGGGGCGAGCTACGAGCAGTACTTC
CDR3aa: CASTRGAGASYEQYF

abundance: once
v_gene: TRBV2
j_gene: TRBJ2-3
d_gene: NA
CDR3nt: TGTGCCACCAAACGGGATCGGAGCACAGATACGCAGTATTTT
CDR3aa: CATKRDRSTDTQYF

abundance: NA
v_gene: TRBV6-1
j_gene: TRBJ1-1
d_gene: TRBD1
CDR3nt: TGTGCCAGCAGTGAATTGATCAGGGGGAAGGGAGCTTTCTTT
CDR3aa: CASSELIRGKGAFF

abundance: NA
v_gene: TRBV6-5
j_gene: TRBJ1-6
d_gene: TRBD1
CDR3nt: TGTGCCAGCAGAGAGGGGACAGAGAATTCACCCCTCCACTTT
CDR3aa: CASREGTENSPLHF

abundance: NA
v_gene: TRBV3-1/TRBV3-2
j_gene: TRBJ2-1
d_gene: NA
CDR3nt: TGTGCCAGCAGCCTCACTACTAACTCCTACAATGAGCAGTTCTTC
CDR3aa: CASSLTTNSYNEQFF

abundance: NA
v_gene: TRBV9
j_gene: TRBJ2-3
d_gene: NA
CDR3nt: TGTGCCAGCAGCGTAATAGCAAGCAGCACAGATACGCAGTATTTT
CDR3aa: CASSVIASSTDTQYF

abundance: NA
v_gene: TRBV2
j_gene: TRBJ2-7
d_gene: TRBD1
CDR3nt: TGTGCCAGCAACTTAAGGCAGGGGGCCTACGAGCAGTACTTC
CDR3aa: CASNLRQGAYEQYF

abundance: NA
v_gene: TRBV5-4
j_gene: TRBJ2-2
d_gene: NA
CDR3nt: TGTGCCAGCAGCTTCCGGGAAAAGGCCTCTGTCGGGGAGCTGTTTTTT
CDR3aa: CASSFREKASVGELFF

abundance: NA
v_gene: TRBV6-5
j_gene: TRBJ1-4
d_gene: NA
CDR3nt: TGTGCCAGCAGGCGACAGCCTAATGAAAAACTGTTTTTT
CDR3aa: CASRRQPNEKLFF

abundance: NA
v_gene: TRBV2
j_gene: TRBJ2-5
d_gene: NA
CDR3nt: TGTGCCAGCAGTGTACAGAAAGAGACCCAGTACTTC
CDR3aa: CASSVQKETQYF

abundance: NA
v_gene: TRBV6-1
j_gene: TRBJ2-7
d_gene: TRBD2
CDR3nt: TGTGCCAGCAGTGAAGCGATGGCCGGGACTAGAGGGTACTTC
CDR3aa: CASSEAMAGTRGYF

abundance: NA
v_gene: TRBV12-5
j_gene: TRBJ1-1
d_gene: TRBD1
CDR3nt: TGTGCTAGTGGTCCAGGGGGTACTGAAGCTTTCTTT
CDR3aa: CASGPGGTEAFF

abundance: NA
v_gene: TRBV19
j_gene: TRBJ2-5
d_gene: TRBD1
CDR3nt: TGTGCCAGTAGTATAACGAGGGGGCGAGAGACCCAGTACTTC
CDR3aa: CASSITRGRETQYF

abundance: NA
v_gene: TRBV6-5
j_gene: TRBJ1-4
d_gene: TRBD1
CDR3nt: TGTGCCAGCAGAAGGGGGCCGAATGAAAAACTGTTTTTT
CDR3aa: CASRRGPNEKLFF

abundance: NA
v_gene: TRBV2
j_gene: TRBJ1-6
d_gene: TRBD1
CDR3nt: TGTGCCAGCCAGTTGCAGGGGGTTGCCCTCCACTTT
CDR3aa: CASQLQGVALHF

abundance: NA
v_gene: TRBV18
j_gene: TRBJ2-7
d_gene: TRBD1
CDR3nt: TGTGCCAGCTCAGGGACAGGGGGAAAGGACGAGCAGTACTTC
CDR3aa: CASSGTGGKDEQYF

abundance: NA
v_gene: TRBV5-1
j_gene: TRBJ2-7
d_gene: NA
CDR3nt: TGCGCCAGCAGCTTGGGACAGGAGAAGGAGCAGTACTTC
CDR3aa: CASSLGQEKEQYF

abundance: NA
v_gene: TRBV5-6
j_gene: TRBJ2-2
d_gene: NA
CDR3nt: TGTGCCAGCAGCCCCCAGTGGTCCGGGGAGCTGTTTTTT
CDR3aa: CASSPQWSGELFF

abundance: few
v_gene: TRBV2
j_gene: TRBJ2-3
d_gene: NA
CDR3nt: TGTGCCAGCAGTCAACTACGGGTCAGCACAGATACGCAGTATTTT
CDR3aa: CASSQLRVSTDTQYF

abundance: NA
v_gene: TRBV7-3
j_gene: TRBJ2-3
d_gene: TRBD1
CDR3nt: TGTGCCAGCAGCTTAATCGGGACAGGGTTTTCGACGCAGTATTTT
CDR3aa: CASSLIGTGFSTQYF

abundance: NA
v_gene: TRBV6-5
j_gene: TRBJ1-6
d_gene: NA
CDR3nt: TGTGCCAGCAGTTACCGGGGGTATGGTAATTCACCCCTCCACTTT
CDR3aa: CASSYRGYGNSPLHF

abundance: medium-sized
v_gene: TRBV5-1
j_gene: TRBJ2-7
d_gene: TRBD2
CDR3nt: TGCGCCAGCAGCTGGACTAGCGGGAGTGTTTACGAGCAGTACTTC
CDR3aa: CASSWTSGSVYEQYF

abundance: NA
v_gene: TRBV14
j_gene: TRBJ1-2
d_gene: NA
CDR3nt: TGTGCCAGCAGCCAAGAGCCAGACTATGGCTACACCTTC
CDR3aa: CASSQEPDYGYTF

abundance: NA
v_gene: TRBV5-6
j_gene: TRBJ2-5
d_gene: NA
CDR3nt: TGTGCCAGCAGCTTGGATCAGGGGATGCAAGAGACCCAGTACTTC
CDR3aa: CASSLDQGMQETQYF

abundance: NA
v_gene: TRBV5-1
j_gene: TRBJ2-7
d_gene: TRBD2
CDR3nt: TGCGCCAGCAGCTTTGACGGGGGGGCCTCAAACGAGCAGTACTTC
CDR3aa: CASSFDGGASNEQYF

abundance: few
v_gene: TRBV3-1/TRBV3-2
j_gene: TRBJ2-2
d_gene: NA
CDR3nt: TGTGCCAGCAGCCAAGGCCAGACTAGGGGCGTCGGGGAGCTGTTTTTT
CDR3aa: CASSQGQTRGVGELFF